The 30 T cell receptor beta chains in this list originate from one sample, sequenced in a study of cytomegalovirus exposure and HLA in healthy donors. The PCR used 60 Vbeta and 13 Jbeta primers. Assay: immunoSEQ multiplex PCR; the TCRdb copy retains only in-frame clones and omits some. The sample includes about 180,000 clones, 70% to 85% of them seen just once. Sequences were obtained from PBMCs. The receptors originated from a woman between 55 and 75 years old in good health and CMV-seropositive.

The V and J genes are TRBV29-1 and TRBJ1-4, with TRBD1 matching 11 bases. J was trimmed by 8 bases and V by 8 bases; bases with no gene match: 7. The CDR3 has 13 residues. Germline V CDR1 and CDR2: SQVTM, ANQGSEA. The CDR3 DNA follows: TGCAGCTCTTCGGGACAGGGGGGCGAAAAACTGTTTTTT. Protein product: CSSSGQGGEKLFF.

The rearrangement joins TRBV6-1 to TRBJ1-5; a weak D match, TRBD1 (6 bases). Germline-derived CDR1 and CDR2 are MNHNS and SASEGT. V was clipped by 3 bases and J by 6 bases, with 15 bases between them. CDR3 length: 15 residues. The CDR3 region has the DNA TGTGCCAGCAGTGATGTATCAGGGGCCGTTCAGCCCCAGCATTTT. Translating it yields CASSDVSGAVQPQHF.

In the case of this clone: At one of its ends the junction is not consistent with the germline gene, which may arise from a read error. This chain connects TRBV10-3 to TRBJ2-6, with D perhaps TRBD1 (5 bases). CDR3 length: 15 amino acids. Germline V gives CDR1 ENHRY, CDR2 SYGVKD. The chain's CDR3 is CAISGSSTGANGLTF. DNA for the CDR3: TGTGCCATCAGTGGTTCGAGTACTGGGGCCAACGGCCTGACTTTC.

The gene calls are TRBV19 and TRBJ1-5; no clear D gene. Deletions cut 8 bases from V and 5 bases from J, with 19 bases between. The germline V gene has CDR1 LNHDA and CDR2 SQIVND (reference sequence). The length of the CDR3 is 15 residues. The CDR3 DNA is TGTGCCAGTGGCGAAGACCCCCGGCGGGATCAGCCCCAGCATTTT. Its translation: CASGEDPRRDQPQHF.

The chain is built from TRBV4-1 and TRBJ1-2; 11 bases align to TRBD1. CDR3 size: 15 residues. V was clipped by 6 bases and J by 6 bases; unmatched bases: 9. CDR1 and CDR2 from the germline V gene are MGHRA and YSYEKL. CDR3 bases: TGCGCCAGCAGACCGGGGACAGGGGGAATGGATGGCTACACCTTC. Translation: CASRPGTGGMDGYTF.

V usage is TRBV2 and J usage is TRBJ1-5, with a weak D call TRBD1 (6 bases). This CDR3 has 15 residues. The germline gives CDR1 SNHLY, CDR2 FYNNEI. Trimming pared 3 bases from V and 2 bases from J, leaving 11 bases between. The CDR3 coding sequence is TGTGCCAGCAGTGAGGGGGCGGGGGGCAATCAGCCCCAGCATTTT. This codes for CASSEGAGGNQPQHF.

CDR3 coding DNA: TGTGCCAGTAGGGACAGGGGGGGAAACTATGGCTACACCTTC. Translated: CASRDRGGNYGYTF. The chain uses TRBV19 and TRBJ1-2; 10 nucleotides match TRBD1. The V segment lost 6 bases and the J segment 2 bases; nucleotides outside the gene matches: 3. CDR3 length: 14 residues. CDR1 is LNHDA, CDR2 SQIVND, per germline (reference sequence).

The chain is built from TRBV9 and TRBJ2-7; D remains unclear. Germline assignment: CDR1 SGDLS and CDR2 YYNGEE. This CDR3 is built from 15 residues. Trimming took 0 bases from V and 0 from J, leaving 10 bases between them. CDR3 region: CASSVAGHSSYEQYF. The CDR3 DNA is TGTGCCAGCAGCGTAGCTGGGCACAGCTCCTACGAGCAGTACTTC.

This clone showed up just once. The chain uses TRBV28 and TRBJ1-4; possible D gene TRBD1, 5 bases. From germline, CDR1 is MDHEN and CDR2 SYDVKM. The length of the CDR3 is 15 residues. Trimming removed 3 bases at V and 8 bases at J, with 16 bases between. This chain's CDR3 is CASSFYPGEREKLFF. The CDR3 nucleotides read TGTGCCAGCAGTTTTTATCCGGGGGAAAGGGAAAAACTGTTTTTT.

The CDR3 DNA sequence: TGTGCCAGCAGCTTATCTCGCGGGAGTCGGGAGACCCAGTACTTC. Its translation is CASSLSRGSRETQYF. V and J are TRBV7-2 and TRBJ2-5; 7 nucleotides match TRBD2. Losses at the gene ends were 2 bases for V and 5 bases for J; bases not matched to a gene: 8. Germline V gene lookup returns CDR1 SGHTA and CDR2 FQGNSA. This CDR3 has 15 residues. Full variable domain (missing parts from reference TRBV7-2 and TRBJ2-5): GAGVSQSPSNKVTEKGKDVELRCDPISGHTALYWYRQSLGQGLEFLIYFQGNSAPDKSGLPSDRFSAERTGGSVSTLTIQRTQQEDSAVYLCASSLSRGSRETQYFGPGTRLLVL.

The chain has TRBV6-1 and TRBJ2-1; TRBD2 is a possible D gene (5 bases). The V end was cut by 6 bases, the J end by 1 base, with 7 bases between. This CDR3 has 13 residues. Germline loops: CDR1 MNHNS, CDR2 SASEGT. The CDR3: CASRRTSYNEQFF. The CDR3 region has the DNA TGTGCCAGCAGACGGACTTCCTACAATGAGCAGTTCTTC.

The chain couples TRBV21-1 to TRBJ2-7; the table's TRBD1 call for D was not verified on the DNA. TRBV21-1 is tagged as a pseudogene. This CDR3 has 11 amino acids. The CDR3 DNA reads TGTGCCAGGCCCAGCTCCTACGAGCAGTACTTC. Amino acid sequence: CARPSSYEQYF.

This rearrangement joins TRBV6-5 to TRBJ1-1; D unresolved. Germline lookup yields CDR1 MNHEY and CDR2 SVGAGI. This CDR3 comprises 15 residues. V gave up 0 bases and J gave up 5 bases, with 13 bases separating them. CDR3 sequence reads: CASSYSGPAETEAFF. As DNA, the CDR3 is TGTGCCAGCAGTTACTCTGGCCCGGCGGAGACTGAAGCTTTCTTT.

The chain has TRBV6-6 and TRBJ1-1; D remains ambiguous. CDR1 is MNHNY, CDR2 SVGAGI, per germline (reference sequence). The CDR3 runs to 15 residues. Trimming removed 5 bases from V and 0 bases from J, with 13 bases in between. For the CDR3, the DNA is TGTGCCAGCAGTAACGCCCAGGTCATGAACACTGAAGCTTTCTTT. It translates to CASSNAQVMNTEAFF.

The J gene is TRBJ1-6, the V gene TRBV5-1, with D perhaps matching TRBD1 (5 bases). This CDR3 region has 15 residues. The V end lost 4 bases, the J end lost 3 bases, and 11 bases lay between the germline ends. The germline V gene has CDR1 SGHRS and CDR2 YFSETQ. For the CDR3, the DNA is TGCGCCAGCAGCCAGGGACTTAACTATAATTCACCCCTCCACTTT. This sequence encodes CASSQGLNYNSPLHF.

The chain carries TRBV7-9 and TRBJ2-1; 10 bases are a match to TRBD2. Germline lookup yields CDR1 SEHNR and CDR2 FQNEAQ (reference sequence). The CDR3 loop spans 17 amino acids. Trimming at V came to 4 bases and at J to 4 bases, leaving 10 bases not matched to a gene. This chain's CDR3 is CASSSTGTSAGYNEQFF. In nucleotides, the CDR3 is TGTGCCAGCAGCTCTACCGGGACTAGCGCGGGTTACAATGAGCAGTTCTTC.

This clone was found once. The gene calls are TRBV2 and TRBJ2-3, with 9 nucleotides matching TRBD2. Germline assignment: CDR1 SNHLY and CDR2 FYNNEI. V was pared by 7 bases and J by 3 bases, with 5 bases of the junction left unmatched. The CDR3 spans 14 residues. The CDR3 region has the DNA TGTGCCAGCATGAGCGGGAGGTCGACAGATACGCAGTATTTT. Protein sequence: CASMSGRSTDTQYF.

As DNA, the CDR3 is TGTGCCAGCAGCTTAGCCGCGGCTAGCTCCTACGAGCAGTACTTC. It encodes CASSLAAASSYEQYF. The gene calls are TRBV7-2 and TRBJ2-7, with no clear D. Germline V gene sequence: CDR1 SGHTA, CDR2 FQGNSA. This CDR3 is built from 15 residues. Trimming took 0 bases from V and 0 from J, leaving 9 bases between them.

The CDR3 DNA reads as TGTGCCAGCAGTTACTCCCCTAGCGGAGGACTATACGAGCAGTACTTC. This codes for CASSYSPSGGLYEQYF. The chain combines TRBV6-5 with TRBJ2-7; 7 bases are shared with TRBD2. Germline V gene data show CDR1 as MNHEY and CDR2 as SVGAGI. The CDR3 has 16 residues. The ends lost 0 bases at V and 4 bases at J; junction bases unmatched: 9.

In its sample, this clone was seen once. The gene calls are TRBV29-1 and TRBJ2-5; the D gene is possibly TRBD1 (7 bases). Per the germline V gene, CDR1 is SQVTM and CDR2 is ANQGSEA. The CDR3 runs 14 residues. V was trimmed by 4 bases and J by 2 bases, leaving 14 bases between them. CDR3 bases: TGCAGCGTTGCCCAACAGGGGAGGCAAGAGACCCAGTACTTC. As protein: CSVAQQGRQETQYF.

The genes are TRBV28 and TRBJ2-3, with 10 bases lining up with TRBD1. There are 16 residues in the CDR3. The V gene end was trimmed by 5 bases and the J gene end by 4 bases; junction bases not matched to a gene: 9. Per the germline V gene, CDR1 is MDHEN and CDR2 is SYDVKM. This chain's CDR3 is CASSTRQGAIADTQYF. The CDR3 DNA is TGTGCCAGCAGTACCCGACAGGGGGCTATCGCAGATACGCAGTATTTT.

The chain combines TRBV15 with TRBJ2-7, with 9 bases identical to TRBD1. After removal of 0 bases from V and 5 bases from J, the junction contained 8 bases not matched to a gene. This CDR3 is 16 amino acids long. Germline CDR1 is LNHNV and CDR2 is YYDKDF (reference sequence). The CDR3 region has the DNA TGTGCCACCAGCAGAGATGGGACAGGGAAATACGACGAGCAGTACTTC. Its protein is CATSRDGTGKYDEQYF.

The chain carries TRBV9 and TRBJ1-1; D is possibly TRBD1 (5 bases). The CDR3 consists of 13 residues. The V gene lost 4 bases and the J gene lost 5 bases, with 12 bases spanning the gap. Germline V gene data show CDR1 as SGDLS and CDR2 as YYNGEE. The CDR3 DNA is TGTGCCAGCAGCCCGCAGGGTGGGACTGAAGCTTTCTTT. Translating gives CASSPQGGTEAFF.

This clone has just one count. The CDR3: CSVRHRGGYTF. CDR3 nucleotide sequence: TGCAGCGTTCGGCACCGGGGTGGCTACACCTTC. The V and J genes are TRBV29-1 and TRBJ1-2; no firm D call. Germline loops: CDR1 SQVTM, CDR2 ANQGSEA. The V gene lost 5 bases and the J gene lost 7 bases, with 11 bases spanning the gap. The CDR3 has 11 residues.

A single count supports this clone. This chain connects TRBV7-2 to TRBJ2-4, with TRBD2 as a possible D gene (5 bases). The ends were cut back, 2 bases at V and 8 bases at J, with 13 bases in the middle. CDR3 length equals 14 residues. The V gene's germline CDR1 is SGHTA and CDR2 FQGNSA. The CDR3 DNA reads TGTGCCAGCAGCTTAAGACCGAGGGCTGACATTCAGTACTTC. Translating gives CASSLRPRADIQYF.

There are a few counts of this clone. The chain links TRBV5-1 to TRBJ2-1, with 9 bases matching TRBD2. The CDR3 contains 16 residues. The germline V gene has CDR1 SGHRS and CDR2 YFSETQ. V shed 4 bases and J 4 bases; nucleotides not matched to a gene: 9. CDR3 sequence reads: CASSLSGRGGYNEQFF. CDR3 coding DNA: TGCGCCAGCAGCCTCTCGGGGCGGGGGGGATACAATGAGCAGTTCTTC.

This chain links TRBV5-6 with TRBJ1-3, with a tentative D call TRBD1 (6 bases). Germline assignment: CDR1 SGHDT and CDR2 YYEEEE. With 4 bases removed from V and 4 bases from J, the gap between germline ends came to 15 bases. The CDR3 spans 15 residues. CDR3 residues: CASSASGGAGNTIYF. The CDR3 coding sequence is TGTGCCAGCAGCGCCTCCGGGGGGGCCGGAAACACCATATATTTT. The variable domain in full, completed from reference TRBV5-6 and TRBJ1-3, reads DAGVTQSPTHLIKTRGQQVTLRCSPKSGHDTVSWYQQALGQGPQFIFQYYEEEERQRGNFPDRFSGHQFPNYSSELNVNALLLGDSALYLCASSASGGAGNTIYFGEGSWLTVV.

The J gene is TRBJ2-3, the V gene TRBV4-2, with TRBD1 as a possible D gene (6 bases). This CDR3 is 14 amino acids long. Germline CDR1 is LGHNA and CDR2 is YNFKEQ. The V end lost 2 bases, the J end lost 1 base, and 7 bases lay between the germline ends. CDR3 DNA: TGTGCCAGCAGCCAACGGACAGGCACAGATACGCAGTATTTT. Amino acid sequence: CASSQRTGTDTQYF.

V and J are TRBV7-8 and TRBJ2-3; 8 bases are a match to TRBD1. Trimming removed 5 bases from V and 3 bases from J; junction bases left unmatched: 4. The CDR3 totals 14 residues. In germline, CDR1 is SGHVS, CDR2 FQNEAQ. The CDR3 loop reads CASSRDRSTDTQYF. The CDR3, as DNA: TGTGCCAGCAGCCGGGACAGGTCAACAGATACGCAGTATTTT.

CDR3 nucleotide sequence: TGTGCCAGCAGCTTAGGGGGGACTCGCGAGCAGTACTTC. It specifies CASSLGGTREQYF. The rearrangement uses TRBV11-3 and TRBJ2-7; maybe TRBD2 (6 bases). The CDR3 sequence is 13 residues long. CDR1 and CDR2 from the germline V gene are SGHNT and YENEEA. V was clipped by 1 base and J by 6 bases, with 10 bases between them.